The 11 T cell receptor beta chains below come from one sample, sequenced in a study of blood T cell repertoires in COVID-19. Profiling relied on immunoSEQ multiplex PCR, and the TCRdb table lists in-frame clones only, not all of them. Here the sample spans 200,000 to 250,000 clones, roughly 90% being singletons. Sequencing input: PBMCs or T cells enriched from blood (not recorded which). The receptors come from a man between 25 and 39 years old who had been exposed to COVID-19.

V is TRBV7-2 and J is TRBJ1-3; D possibly corresponds to TRBD1 (6 bases). Germline V gene data show CDR1 as SGHTA and CDR2 as FQGNSA. The CDR3 runs 14 residues. The V gene lost 6 bases and the J gene lost 5 bases, with 14 bases spanning the gap. The CDR3 sequence is CASSPDSIRNTIYF. CDR3 coding DNA: TGTGCCAGCAGTCCGGACAGTATTCGAAACACCATATATTTT.

The V and J genes are TRBV7-6 and TRBJ1-4, with unresolved D. The V end lost 5 bases, the J end lost 10 bases, and 23 bases lay between the germline ends. This CDR3 region has 16 residues. Germline V gene sequence: CDR1 SGHVS, CDR2 FNYEAQ. Written as DNA, the CDR3 is TGTGCCAGCAGCCCCAAAGTGGGCTCGGATCGAGTAAAACTGTTTTTT. Translated: CASSPKVGSDRVKLFF.

V gene TRBV12-3 or TRBV12-4 combines with J gene TRBJ1-2; D perhaps matches TRBD1 (6 bases). The CDR3 is 13 residues long. Between the trimmed V and J ends, which lost 6 bases and 5 bases, there was a span of 13 bases. CDR3 region: CASSQQGTYGYTF. CDR3 DNA: TGTGCCAGCAGCCAACAGGGAACATATGGCTACACCTTC.

The chain links TRBV24-1 to TRBJ2-1, with a tentative D call TRBD2 (5 bases). CDR1 and CDR2 from the germline V gene are KGHDR and SFDVKD. V was shortened by 9 bases and J by 9 bases, with 20 bases between the two germline ends. The CDR3 sequence is 14 residues long. The CDR3 region has the DNA TGTGCCACCTCCGGAGTAGCCGGGAAGGGTGAGCAGTTCTTC. Amino acids: CATSGVAGKGEQFF.

The rearrangement joins TRBV2 to TRBJ2-7; 7 bases match TRBD1. V trimming: 7 bases; J trimming: 7 bases; junction bases outside the gene matches: 7. The CDR3 totals 12 residues. Per the germline V gene, CDR1 is SNHLY and CDR2 is FYNNEI. This chain's CDR3 is CASKPTGWEQYF. The CDR3 DNA is TGTGCCAGCAAACCGACAGGGTGGGAGCAGTACTTC.

The CDR3 region has the DNA TGCGCCAGCAGCCTCCCCAATCAGGGGGGAGCTCTAATTCTCCCAATCAAAGAGCCCCAGCATTTT. Its translation: CASSLPNQGGALILPIKEPQHF. The rearrangement joins TRBV5-1 to TRBJ1-5; 7 positions agree with TRBD1. The J segment lost 8 bases and the V segment lost 4 bases, leaving 33 bases of the junction unmatched. The germline V gene encodes CDR1 SGHRS and CDR2 YFSETQ. This CDR3 region has 22 residues.

The chain employs TRBV19 and TRBJ2-3; 7 bases match TRBD2. CDR3 length: 15 residues. J lost 2 bases, V lost 6 bases, and 8 bases had no gene match. The germline gives CDR1 LNHDA, CDR2 SQIVND (reference sequence). CDR3: CASRDLAEFTDTQYF. The CDR3 DNA is TGTGCCAGTAGAGATCTAGCGGAATTCACAGATACGCAGTATTTT.

The J gene is TRBJ1-1, the V gene TRBV7-6, with a possible D match to TRBD1 (5 bases). CDR1 and CDR2 from the germline V gene are SGHVS and FNYEAQ. This CDR3 has 14 amino acids. Trimming removed 7 bases at V and 3 bases at J, with 15 bases between. This CDR3 reads CASTRAIGDTEAFF. The CDR3 coding sequence is TGTGCCAGCACCCGTGCTATAGGGGACACTGAAGCTTTCTTT.

The chain carries TRBV19 and TRBJ1-5, with 7 bases that match TRBD1. With 9 bases clipped from V and 8 bases from J, the junction kept 10 bases outside the gene matches. CDR1 LNHDA and CDR2 SQIVND come from the germline V gene (reference sequence). The CDR3 is 13 amino acids. CDR3 nucleotides: TGTGCCAGCATACAGGGGTCGCGTGAGCCCCAGCATTTT. Translated, it gives CASIQGSREPQHF. The variable domain in full, completed from reference TRBV19 and TRBJ1-5, reads DGGITQSPKYLFRKEGQNVTLSCEQNLNHDAMYWYRQDPGQGLRLIYYSQIVNDFQKGDIAEGYSVSREKKESFPLTVTSAQKNPTAFYLCASIQGSREPQHFGDGTRLSIL.

This sequence joins TRBV2 and TRBJ2-2; TRBD2 is a possible D gene (5 bases). Between the trimmed V and J ends, which lost 0 bases and 8 bases, there was a span of 7 bases. CDR1 and CDR2 (germline): SNHLY, FYNNEI. The CDR3 is 13 residues long. CDR3 in DNA: TGTGCCAGCAGTGAAGCGCGGAGGGGGGAGCTGTTTTTT. Amino acid sequence: CASSEARRGELFF. The full variable domain, completed using reference TRBV2 and TRBJ2-2, is EPEVTQTPSHQVTQMGQEVILRCVPISNHLYFYWYRQILGQKVEFLVSFYNNEISEKSEIFDDQFSVERPDGSNFTLKIRSTKLEDSAMYFCASSEARRGELFFGEGSRLTVL.

V is TRBV9 and J is TRBJ2-1; TRBD1 agrees at 8 bases. The CDR3 has 14 residues. V lost 2 bases to trimming and J lost 8 bases; unmatched junction nucleotides: 6. Germline CDR1 and CDR2: SGDLS and YYNGEE. The CDR3 DNA reads as TGTGCCAGCAGCGTGTATGGACAGGGATATGAGCAGTTCTTC. This gives the protein CASSVYGQGYEQFF.